This T cell receptor (beta chain) was recovered during a study of blood T cell repertoires in COVID-19. Study summary: Sources were T cells, B-cell-depleted T cells, or PBMCs; the material itself was cDNA or gDNA.

As processed by the authors: Counts of nucleated cells, estimated from reference gene primer amplification, were obtained. Using immunoSEQ multiplex PCR, the repertoire was profiled, and TCRdb retains in-frame clones only, with some absent. V, J and clone size derive from that table, while D and trimming were established from the DNA sequence. This table has about 170,000 clones, 83% appearing once. This TCR was recovered from a woman aged 70-85 years who had recovered from COVID-19. Sequenced material: peripheral blood.

This CDR3 reads CASSRDREAEAFF. The CDR3 DNA follows: TGTGCCAGCAGTCGGGACAGGGAGGCTGAAGCTTTCTTT. The rearrangement links TRBV6-5 to TRBJ1-1; 9 bases are shared with TRBD1. After removal of 5 bases from V and 6 bases from J, the junction contained 4 bases not matched to a gene. Germline CDR1 and CDR2: MNHEY and SVGAGI. CDR3 length: 13 amino acids.